This TCR beta chain is from a study of CD8+CD57+ T cells in acquired aplastic anemia (dated by TCRdb to the late 2010s). As for the study more broadly: On average, sorted CD4+ and CD8+ cells yielded roughly 3.4 ug of extracted DNA, with a range of about 0.17 to 27.4 ug. CD8+CD57+ expansion was defined as frequency above the mean frequency observed in healthy subjects.

Concerning this clonotype: Its recognized antigen is unknown. No much larger clone exists at a distance of one base, and base qualities are not known.

Expansion of CD8+CD57+ cells had been shown by flow cytometry in the patients chosen for sequencing. All patients had severe acquired aplastic anemia diagnosed by International Study of Aplastic Anemia and Agranulocytosis and Camitta criteria. No therapy had been received by the patients at the time of blood sampling. The study deep-sequenced TCR repertoires of sorted CD4+ and CD8+ blood T cells from severe aplastic anemia patients and healthy subjects. In the USA, patient enrollment took place under clinicaltrials.gov protocols 00001620, 01623167, 00001397, 00071045, 00081523 and 00961064. Ficoll-Paque density gradient centrifugation was used to isolate peripheral blood mononuclear cells. Before DNA extraction, CD4+ and CD8+ T cells were sorted with FACS or magnetic beads. Study-wide conclusions, independent of this receptor: CD8+ Simpson's diversity did not differ significantly between patients and healthy controls (P=0.060). Around 27 CD8+ CDR3 sequences were found to be shared between patients and controls, but these sequences appeared to be highly expressed in patients and within the immunodominant clones of the patients.

Genomic DNA was used as template for profiling of TCR beta VDJ combinations and CDR3 sequences. An Illumina HiSeq 2000 was the platform used for TCR repertoire sequencing. Under the source paper's analysis protocol: Repertoires were assessed using TRBV/TRBJ rearrangement plots, CDR3 size and DJ length profiles, and Simpson's diversity index. The immunodominant clone was defined as the most abundant DNA sequence in deep sequencing data. CDR3 amino acid sequences were checked for sharing between subjects and were compared against published repertoires and the VDJdb database. TCRdb trimmed the raw reads at Q25, called clones with MiXCR and kept productive beta chains. Entries that share a CDR3 protein sequence are merged under the most common genes and DNA. TCRdb, rather than the study authors, made the V and J calls. The sample has about 260,000 distinct CDR3 sequences on record, roughly 82% of them singletons. Over 35% of the sample is held by the ten biggest clonotypes.

The specimen sequenced was sorted CD4+, CD8+, or CD8+CD57+ T cells (not recorded which) from PBMCs. This receptor was obtained from a human donor with aplastic anemia.

The DNA sequence is given as TGTGCCAGCAGTGTGCTAGACGCGGAACTGTTTTTTCAGTACTTC. Translated, it gives CASSVLDAELFFQYF. The V gene is TRBV7-9 and the J gene is TRBJ2-7; the D gene remains uncertain. V loses 6 bases, J loses 10 bases, and the germline ends lie 25 bases apart. As encoded in the germline V gene (reference sequence), CDR1 is SEHNR while CDR2 is FQNEAQ. Reading from cysteine to phenylalanine, the CDR3 counts 15 amino acids. Only the CDR3 part of the read is kept: 45 bases, read in frame from the first base.